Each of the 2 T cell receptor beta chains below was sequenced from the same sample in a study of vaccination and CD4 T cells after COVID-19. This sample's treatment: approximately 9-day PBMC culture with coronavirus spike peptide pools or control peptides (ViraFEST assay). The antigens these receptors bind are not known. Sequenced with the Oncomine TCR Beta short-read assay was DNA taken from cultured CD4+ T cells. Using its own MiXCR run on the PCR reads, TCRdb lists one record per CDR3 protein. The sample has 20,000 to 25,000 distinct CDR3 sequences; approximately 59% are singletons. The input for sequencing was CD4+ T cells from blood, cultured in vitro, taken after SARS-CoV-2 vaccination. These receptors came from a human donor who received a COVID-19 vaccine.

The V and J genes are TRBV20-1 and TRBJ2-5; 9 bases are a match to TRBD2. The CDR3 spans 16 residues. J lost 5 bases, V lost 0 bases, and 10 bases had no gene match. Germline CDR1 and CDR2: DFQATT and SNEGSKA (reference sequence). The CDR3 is CSAREFEGRGGETQYF. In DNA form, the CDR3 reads TGCAGTGCTAGAGAGTTTGAAGGGCGGGGGGGTGAGACCCAGTACTTC.

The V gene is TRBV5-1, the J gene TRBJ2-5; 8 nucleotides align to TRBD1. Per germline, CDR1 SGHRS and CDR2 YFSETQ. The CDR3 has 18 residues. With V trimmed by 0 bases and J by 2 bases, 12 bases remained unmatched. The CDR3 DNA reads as TGCGCCAGCAGCTTGGATAACAGGGGGTGGTTGGTTCAAGAGACCCAGTACTTC. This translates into CASSLDNRGWLVQETQYF.